The present entry profiles one T cell receptor beta chain with its context. What it binds is not known. This record belongs to a study of T-cell reconstitution after alpha-beta-depleted transplantation in children. Study results and limitations: At one year after transplant, newly produced T cells mostly accounted for T-cell counts and diversity.

TCRbeta library construction was performed incorporating unique molecular identifiers. TCRdb re-derived calls from the PCR reads in MiXCR, one entry per CDR3 protein. The sample carries about 980,000 distinct CDR3 sequences, around 30% recorded once. V lost 3 bases and J lost 7; bases outside the gene matches: 4. The CDR3 covers 14 residues. CDR1 is LNHDA, CDR2 SQIVND, per germline (reference sequence). The sample consisted of PBMCs, mostly from graft donor cells, taken 360 days after TCRalphabeta/CD19-depleted stem cell transplant. This clonotype originated in a boy under two years old who had a stem cell transplant for SCID, so the T cells may come from the graft donor. The gene calls are TRBV19 and TRBJ2-2, with 8 bases that match TRBD1. DNA for the CDR3: TGTGCCAGTAGTATCAGGGGGCAGGTCGGGGAGCTGTTTTTT. The encoded protein is CASSIRGQVGELFF.